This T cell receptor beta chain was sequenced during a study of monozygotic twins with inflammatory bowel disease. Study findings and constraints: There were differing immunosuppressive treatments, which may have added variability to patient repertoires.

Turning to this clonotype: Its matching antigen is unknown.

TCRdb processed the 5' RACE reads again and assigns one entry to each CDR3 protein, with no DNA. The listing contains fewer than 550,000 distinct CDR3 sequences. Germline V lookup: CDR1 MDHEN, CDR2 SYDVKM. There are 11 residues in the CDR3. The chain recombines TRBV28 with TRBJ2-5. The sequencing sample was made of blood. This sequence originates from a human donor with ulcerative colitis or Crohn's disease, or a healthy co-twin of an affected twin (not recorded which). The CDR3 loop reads CASRYQETQYF.